The clone carrying this T cell receptor (beta chain) was counted only a few times. Germline-derived CDR1 and CDR2 are MDHEN and SYDVKM. Trimming took off 9 bases at V and 3 bases at J, with 14 bases between the two ends. The CDR3 runs to 13 residues. Source study methods: Amplifying reference gene primers gave estimates of nucleated cell counts. Clones were read by immunoSEQ multiplex PCR, and TCRdb kept only the in-frame ones, dropping some. The V and J calls and the clone size are those of that table, but D and trimming were determined from the DNA. The table lists 350,000 to 400,000 clones, 87% of them singletons. This record belongs to a study of blood T cell repertoires in COVID-19.

This clonotype was obtained from a middle-aged man in a cohort exposed to, infected with or recovered from COVID-19 (not recorded which). This rearrangement joins TRBV28 to TRBJ1-1; TRBD1 is a possible D gene (6 bases). Sequenced sample: PBMCs or T cells enriched from blood (not recorded which). CDR3 sequence: CASLDRFYTEAFF. CDR3 bases: TGTGCCAGTCTGGACAGATTTTACACTGAAGCTTTCTTT.